This T cell receptor beta chain was sequenced during a study of blood T cells in healthy people across ages. As regards this clonotype: A read error may explain this, as a much larger clone is one base away.

Germline V gives CDR1 MGHRA, CDR2 YSYEKL. This CDR3 has 15 residues. With V trimmed by 0 bases and J by 12 bases, 10 bases remained unmatched. Next came a second PCR, run for about 6 to 11 cycles, which used a sample-barcoded 5' primer along with a J-beta primer mix. No fewer than 3 million CDR3-containing paired-end reads came from each sample. Via MiXCR, TCRdb re-called the 5' RACE reads, giving one row per CDR3 protein. The sample has 700,000 to 950,000 distinct CDR3 sequences; 40% to 45% are singletons. Per sample, no less than 5 micrograms of total RNA were extracted. Specimen: blood. The sequence derives from a woman aged 55-70 years in good health. J is TRBJ2-1 and V is TRBV4-1; 8 positions match TRBD2. This CDR3 reads CASSQDPAGAVGQFF. CDR3 DNA sequence: TGCGCCAGCAGCCAAGATCCAGCGGGGGCCGTCGGGCAGTTCTTC.